This TCR beta chain was recorded in a study of T cell responses to AZD1222 COVID-19 vaccine. Sequencing was performed with immunoSEQ multiplex PCR; in TCRdb, only in-frame clones are kept and a portion is missing. In the table there are about 160,000 clones, about 91% of which are singletons. This clone showed up just once. Its matching antigen is unknown. Overall study findings and caveats: Reports say nearly half of spike-specific TCRs go after unmutated variant regions. Donors skewed white British and female; clonal diversity was possibly underestimated.

Unmatched junction bases numbered 1, after V lost 2 bases and J lost 6 bases. The germline V gene has CDR1 SGHDT and CDR2 YYEEEE. This CDR3 spans 14 amino acids. The sequences come from peripheral blood, collected on day 0 of MenACWY control vaccination. This clonotype was sampled from an adult in good health. V is TRBV5-6 and J is TRBJ1-4; 10 bases line up with TRBD1. The CDR3 sequence is CASSFGTGDEKLFF. CDR3 nucleotide sequence: TGTGCCAGCAGCTTTGGGACAGGGGATGAAAAACTGTTTTTT.